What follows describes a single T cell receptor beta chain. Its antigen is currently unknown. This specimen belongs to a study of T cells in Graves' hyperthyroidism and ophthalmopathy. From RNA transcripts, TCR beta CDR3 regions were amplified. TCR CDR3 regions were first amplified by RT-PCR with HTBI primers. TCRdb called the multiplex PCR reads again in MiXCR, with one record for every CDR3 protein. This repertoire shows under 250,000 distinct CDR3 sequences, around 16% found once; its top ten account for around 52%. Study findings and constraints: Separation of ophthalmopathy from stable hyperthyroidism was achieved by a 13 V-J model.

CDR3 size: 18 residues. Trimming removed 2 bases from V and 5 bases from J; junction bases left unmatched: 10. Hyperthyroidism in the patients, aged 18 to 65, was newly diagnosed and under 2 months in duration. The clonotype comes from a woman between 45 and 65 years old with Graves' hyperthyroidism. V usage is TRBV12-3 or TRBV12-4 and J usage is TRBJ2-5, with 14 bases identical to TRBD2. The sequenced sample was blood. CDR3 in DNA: TGTGCCAGCAGTTTACCCGGGACTAGCGGGAGAGTGGGTGAGACCCAGTACTTC. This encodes CASSLPGTSGRVGETQYF.